Below are 10 T cell receptor beta chains sequenced from a single sample in a study of memory CD4+ T cells and cytomegalovirus serostatus. Single viable CD3+CD4+CD8-CD45RO+ cells were sorted as the memory CD4+ T cells. The assay was immunoSEQ multiplex PCR, and TCRdb's table has in-frame clones only and misses some. The sample shows about 92,000 clones, about 80% of them seen only once. Sequenced: memory CD4+ T cells from blood. The source of these receptors is an adult in good health and CMV-seropositive.

J is TRBJ1-4 and V is TRBV5-4, with 7 bases that match TRBD1. The germline gives CDR1 SGHNT, CDR2 YYREEE (reference sequence). Trimming at V came to 4 bases and at J to 3 bases, leaving 9 bases not matched to a gene. The CDR3 spans 16 residues. CDR3 region: CASSPGGGAANEKLFF. The CDR3 nucleotides read TGTGCCAGCAGCCCAGGGGGTGGGGCGGCTAATGAAAAACTGTTTTTT.

The chain uses TRBV5-8 and TRBJ2-6; TRBD1 is a possible D gene (6 bases). CDR3 length: 16 residues. Germline V gene sequence: CDR1 SGHTS, CDR2 YDEGEE. The V gene lost 4 bases and the J gene lost 0 bases, with 11 bases spanning the gap. CDR3 residues: CASSKRTASGANVLTF. CDR3 bases: TGTGCCAGCAGCAAGAGGACAGCCTCTGGGGCCAACGTCCTGACTTTC.

The chain joins TRBV18 to TRBJ2-3; D is perhaps TRBD1 or TRBD2 (5 bases each). CDR3 length: 15 amino acids. V was clipped by 3 bases and J by 2 bases, with 12 bases between them. Per the germline V gene, CDR1 is KGHSH and CDR2 is LQKENI. CDR3 nucleotides: TGTGCCAGCTCACCGACCGGGGACGTCACAGATACGCAGTATTTT. It specifies CASSPTGDVTDTQYF.

The chain recombines TRBV10-3 with TRBJ1-6, with D unclear. With 3 bases removed from V and 9 bases from J, the gap between germline ends came to 15 bases. In germline, CDR1 is ENHRY, CDR2 SYGVKD. This CDR3 has 15 amino acids. The CDR3 sequence: CAISDQGLGSSPLHF. The CDR3 DNA is TGTGCCATCAGTGATCAAGGGCTAGGATCTTCACCCCTCCACTTT.

The chain joins TRBV5-1 to TRBJ2-5, with D perhaps TRBD1 or TRBD2 (5 bases each). From germline, CDR1 is SGHRS and CDR2 YFSETQ. With 4 bases removed from V and 4 bases from J, the gap between germline ends came to 14 bases. The CDR3 spans 14 residues. CDR3 bases: TGCGCCAGCAGCCCCACAGGAGGAAGAGAGACCCAGTACTTC. Translation: CASSPTGGRETQYF.

The V gene is TRBV7-8, the J gene TRBJ1-2; D gene ambiguous. This CDR3 region has 17 residues. V gave up 1 base and J gave up 0 bases, with 15 bases separating them. CDR1 and CDR2 (germline): SGHVS, FQNEAQ. The CDR3 loop is CASSLVLVSTPNYGYTF. Here the CDR3 DNA reads TGTGCCAGCAGCTTAGTCCTCGTCTCGACGCCTAACTATGGCTACACCTTC.

The count of this clone is one. The chain recombines TRBV19 with TRBJ2-4; D is unclear. Germline CDR1 LNHDA, CDR2 SQIVND (reference sequence). Trimming took 3 bases from V and 5 from J, leaving 8 bases between them. This CDR3 is 13 amino acids long. DNA for the CDR3: TGTGCCAGTAGTATGCGCGGACAAAACATTCAGTACTTC. Translation: CASSMRGQNIQYF. The full variable domain, its missing parts supplied by reference TRBV19 and TRBJ2-4, is DGGITQSPKYLFRKEGQNVTLSCEQNLNHDAMYWYRQDPGQGLRLIYYSQIVNDFQKGDIAEGYSVSREKKESFPLTVTSAQKNPTAFYLCASSMRGQNIQYFGAGTRLSVL.

The chain carries TRBV11-2 and TRBJ2-1, with D perhaps TRBD1 (6 bases). This CDR3 is 14 amino acids long. CDR1 SGHAT and CDR2 FQNNGV come from the germline V gene. The V gene lost 0 bases and the J gene lost 12 bases, with 15 bases spanning the gap. The CDR3 DNA reads as TGTGCCAGCAGCTTAGATCTGGAAGGGGGTGGGCAGTTCTTC. The encoded protein is CASSLDLEGGGQFF.

V gene TRBV2 combines with J gene TRBJ2-7; no reliable D call. This CDR3 region has 13 residues. Trimming cost V 6 bases and J 0 bases, with 9 bases left between them. In germline, CDR1 is SNHLY, CDR2 FYNNEI. The CDR3 sequence: CASRSGPSYEQYF. DNA of the CDR3: TGTGCCAGCAGATCCGGGCCCTCCTACGAGCAGTACTTC.

The chain combines TRBV7-9 with TRBJ2-3, with 8 bases identical to TRBD1. The junction had 12 bases not matched to a gene; V was cut back by 5 bases and J by 5 bases. The CDR3 length is 16 residues. CDR1 is SEHNR and CDR2 is FQNEAQ in the germline V gene (reference sequence). This chain's CDR3 is CASSHRRDRFGDTQYF. In DNA, the CDR3 is TGTGCCAGCAGCCACCGGAGGGACAGGTTCGGAGATACGCAGTATTTT.